The following is a T cell receptor beta chain sequence with its context. Germline-derived CDR1 and CDR2 are SGHRS and YFSETQ. V gave up 7 bases and J gave up 5 bases; unmatched junction bases: 6. The CDR3 has 14 residues. The entry originates in a study of blood T cell repertoires in COVID-19. Overall study: The analysed material was cDNA or gDNA that came from T cells, B-cell-depleted T cells, or PBMCs.

Original analysis: Estimation of nucleated cell counts was performed using reference gene primer amplification. Produced via immunoSEQ multiplex PCR; TCRdb's table is partial and in-frame only. That table supplies the V and J calls and clone size; D and trimming were determined from the DNA. The profile shows more than 85,000 clones, 88% of them singletons. The sequenced sample consisted of peripheral blood. This TCR was sampled from a woman aged 60-75 years with acute or convalescent COVID-19. This chain links TRBV5-1 with TRBJ2-5; 12 positions match TRBD1. The chain's CDR3 is CASRGTGGVETQYF. The CDR3 DNA reads as TGCGCCAGCCGCGGGACAGGGGGCGTGGAGACCCAGTACTTC. Drawing the rest from reference TRBV5-1 and TRBJ2-5, the complete variable domain is KAGVTQTPRYLIKTRGQQVTLSCSPISGHRSVSWYQQTPGQGLQFLFEYFSETQRNKGNFPGRFSGRQFSNSRSEMNVSTLELGDSALYLCASRGTGGVETQYFGPGTRLLVL.